This T cell receptor (beta chain) is drawn from a study of CD8+ T cells in alopecia areata. Study-level points and caveats: Tofacitinib did not eliminate many expanded lesional clones from scalp or blood. Clonality in the scalp and expanded CD8+ clones ranked among the top 100 were significantly decreased by tofacitinib. Scalp sample data also include resident alphabeta T cells from normal skin.

cDNA serving as the sequencing template came from extracted, reverse transcribed RNA. The method was immunoSEQ multiplex PCR; TCRdb's version includes in-frame clones alone and lacks a portion of them. In the table there are hundreds of thousands of clones, roughly 63% of which are singletons. A remark on this clone: Its specificity is not known.

Treatment meaning: oral pan-JAK inhibitor, 5-10 mg twice daily. Germline V lookup: CDR1 SGHTS, CDR2 YDEGEE. The CDR3 has 15 amino acids. V trimming: 1 base; J trimming: 3 bases; junction bases outside the gene matches: 6. This chain links TRBV5-8 with TRBJ1-1; 7 bases line up with TRBD1. This sequence was found in a human donor with alopecia areata. The sequencing here drew on CD4+ T cells sorted from blood, taken at week 52, from a patient treated with tofacitinib. The CDR3 DNA follows: TGTGCCAGCAGCTTGAGGGGGCGGGTACACACTGAAGCTTTCTTT. Residues: CASSLRGRVHTEAFF.